The rows below give T cell receptor beta chains drawn from one sample of a study of blood T cell repertoires in COVID-19. Sequencing used immunoSEQ multiplex PCR; TCRdb keeps in-frame clones, though not all of them. Seen here are a few hundred thousand clones, roughly 89% observed once, and the top ten hold just under 0.95%. The sequenced sample was peripheral blood. Every receptor here comes from a woman aged 40 to 50 who had recovered from COVID-19. CDR3s leave out the opening cysteine and the closing phenylalanine or tryptophan. The D gene is left open where the match is weak. Only some rows state a clone size, as once, few, many or a class for expanded clones.

clone_size: .
d_call: TRBD2
j_call: TRBJ2-1
v_call: TRBV15
cdr3_aa: ATSPEGLLAGVGNEQF

clone_size: few
d_call: .
j_call: TRBJ1-2
v_call: TRBV5-5
cdr3_aa: ASSLTNYGYT

clone_size: .
d_call: .
j_call: TRBJ1-1
v_call: TRBV5-1
cdr3_aa: ASSDQGPTEAF

clone_size: few
d_call: TRBD1
j_call: TRBJ1-2
v_call: TRBV5-4
cdr3_aa: ASSPGQGTSHYGYT

clone_size: .
d_call: TRBD1
j_call: TRBJ1-5
v_call: TRBV29-1
cdr3_aa: SVLGQGGQPQH

clone_size: .
d_call: .
j_call: TRBJ2-7
v_call: TRBV24-1
cdr3_aa: ATSSGDSYEQY

clone_size: .
d_call: TRBD1
j_call: TRBJ2-3
v_call: TRBV24-1
cdr3_aa: ATSDFGQGADTQY

clone_size: .
d_call: .
j_call: TRBJ1-6
v_call: TRBV3-1/TRBV3-2
cdr3_aa: ASSQGGGWGQLSPLH

clone_size: many
d_call: .
j_call: TRBJ2-5
v_call: TRBV3-1/TRBV3-2
cdr3_aa: ASSQSDTQETQY

clone_size: .
d_call: TRBD1
j_call: TRBJ2-3
v_call: TRBV18
cdr3_aa: ASSPWGTGGTDTQY

clone_size: .
d_call: TRBD1
j_call: TRBJ2-7
v_call: TRBV4-2
cdr3_aa: ASSQEQGAYEQY

clone_size: many
d_call: .
j_call: TRBJ1-1
v_call: TRBV11-2
cdr3_aa: ASSQGWRETEAF

clone_size: .
d_call: TRBD1
j_call: TRBJ2-7
v_call: TRBV24-1
cdr3_aa: ATSDLGQGATAYEQY

clone_size: .
d_call: .
j_call: TRBJ2-7
v_call: TRBV6-5
cdr3_aa: ASSSRDSSYEQY

clone_size: few
d_call: TRBD1
j_call: TRBJ2-7
v_call: TRBV2
cdr3_aa: ASSVQTGVLYEQY

clone_size: few
d_call: TRBD1
j_call: TRBJ1-3
v_call: TRBV7-9
cdr3_aa: ASSPRTGSGNTIY

clone_size: .
d_call: TRBD1
j_call: TRBJ2-5
v_call: TRBV5-1
cdr3_aa: ASSLEPQGAKETQY

clone_size: .
d_call: .
j_call: TRBJ2-2
v_call: TRBV2
cdr3_aa: ASIWLKNTGELF

clone_size: .
d_call: TRBD2
j_call: TRBJ2-3
v_call: TRBV5-1
cdr3_aa: ASSIGLAGVGTDTQY

clone_size: .
d_call: .
j_call: TRBJ2-4
v_call: TRBV14
cdr3_aa: ASSRPGQPTPY

clone_size: .
d_call: .
j_call: TRBJ2-5
v_call: TRBV3-1/TRBV3-2
cdr3_aa: ASSLQGGTQY

clone_size: .
d_call: TRBD2
j_call: TRBJ2-7
v_call: TRBV4-1
cdr3_aa: ASSQDSLAGYEQY

clone_size: .
d_call: TRBD1
j_call: TRBJ2-2
v_call: TRBV27
cdr3_aa: ASGGQGARGELF

clone_size: .
d_call: TRBD1
j_call: TRBJ1-6
v_call: TRBV3-1/TRBV3-2
cdr3_aa: ASRTGGNSPLH

clone_size: few
d_call: .
j_call: TRBJ1-2
v_call: TRBV5-1
cdr3_aa: ASRLNDQTNYGYT

clone_size: .
d_call: TRBD2
j_call: TRBJ2-1
v_call: TRBV10-2
cdr3_aa: ASSARLAGPLF

clone_size: .
d_call: TRBD1
j_call: TRBJ2-5
v_call: TRBV28
cdr3_aa: ASSPRTGGSETQY

clone_size: .
d_call: TRBD1
j_call: TRBJ2-1
v_call: TRBV11-2
cdr3_aa: ASSLGQSNEQF

clone_size: .
d_call: .
j_call: TRBJ2-1
v_call: TRBV9
cdr3_aa: ASSAGIEQF

clone_size: .
d_call: TRBD1
j_call: TRBJ1-5
v_call: TRBV7-8
cdr3_aa: ASSLDRGENQPQH

clone_size: .
d_call: TRBD1
j_call: TRBJ1-5
v_call: TRBV6-6
cdr3_aa: ASSYPEDRVPQH